Listed here are 21 T cell receptor beta chains from one sample, sequenced in a study of technical replicates of blood from a handful of donors. Data came from immunoSEQ multiplex PCR; TCRdb stores just in-frame clones and leaves some out. This sample has 70,000 or so clones, with approximately 88% found just once. Material: PBMCs. The receptor set was obtained from a human donor in good health. Some clones in this sample may be carry-over from other donors' samples.

The rearrangement joins TRBV6-1 to TRBJ2-4, with TRBD1 as a possible D gene (5 bases). With 1 base removed from V and 5 bases from J, the gap between germline ends came to 12 bases. Germline V CDR1 and CDR2: MNHNS, SASEGT. This CDR3 is built from 15 residues. CDR3 in amino acids: CASSEGYTGQNIQYF. DNA for the CDR3: TGTGCCAGCAGTGAAGGGTACACAGGCCAAAACATTCAGTACTTC.

The genes are TRBV30 and TRBJ2-7, with TRBD1 matching 8 bases. J gave up 5 bases and V 2 bases, and 5 bases lay outside the gene matches. The CDR3 extends over 13 amino acids. Looked up from germline, CDR1 is GTSNPN and CDR2 is SVGIG (reference sequence). The CDR3 nucleotides are TGTGCCTGGAGTCGGCAGGGGGCCCACGAGCAGTACTTC. Residues: CAWSRQGAHEQYF.

This rearrangement joins TRBV7-9 to TRBJ2-7; TRBD2 matches at 7 bases. This CDR3 has 13 amino acids. CDR1 is SEHNR, CDR2 FQNEAQ, per germline (reference sequence). Trimming took 5 bases from V and 1 from J; bases not matched to a gene: 2. CDR3 sequence: CASSGGGSYEQYF. CDR3 in DNA: TGTGCCAGCAGCGGGGGGGGGTCCTACGAGCAGTACTTC.

The V and J genes are TRBV4-2 and TRBJ2-1; 9 bases align to TRBD2. The germline V gene has CDR1 LGHNA and CDR2 YNFKEQ. With V trimmed by 1 base and J by 7 bases, 11 bases remained unmatched. The CDR3 totals 17 residues. The CDR3 bases are TGTGCCAGCAGCCAAGCCTCGCGTAGCGGGAGACGGAATGAGCAGTTCTTC. Amino acids: CASSQASRSGRRNEQFF.

The chain links TRBV18 to TRBJ2-7, with D maybe TRBD2 (6 bases). CDR1 and CDR2 from the germline V gene are KGHSH and LQKENI. This CDR3 comprises 14 residues. Trimming pared 6 bases from V and 1 base from J, leaving 13 bases between. The CDR3 DNA reads as TGTGCCAGCTCCCCCACCGGGGGTTCCTACGAGCAGTACTTC. Translated: CASSPTGGSYEQYF.

The rearrangement links TRBV6-5 to TRBJ1-6; 10 positions match TRBD1. The V and J ends lost 7 bases and 7 bases, in that order; junction bases with no gene match: 7. The CDR3 extends over 15 amino acids. Germline V CDR1 and CDR2: MNHEY, SVGAGI. CDR3 nucleotides: TGTGCCAGCAAGACAGGGGGCGCTTGGAATTCACCCCTCCACTTT. Encoded protein: CASKTGGAWNSPLHF.

Turning to this clone: At one end the junction does not follow the germline gene, possibly because of a read error. This chain connects TRBV4-1 to TRBJ2-1; 9 bases agree with TRBD2. The CDR3 is 13 amino acids. Germline values: CDR1 MGHRA, CDR2 YSYEKL. The CDR3 loop reads CASSQDRLAGPLF. The CDR3, as DNA: TGCGCCAGCAGCCAAGATCGGCTAGCGGGGCCTCTCTTC.

The chain couples TRBV6-5 to TRBJ2-3; TRBD2 matches at 7 bases. The CDR3 contains 16 residues. Looked up from germline, CDR1 is MNHEY and CDR2 is SVGAGI. Trimming at V came to 6 bases and at J to 6 bases, leaving 15 bases not matched to a gene. The CDR3 loop reads CASSYTPEGRGDTQYF. The CDR3 DNA reads TGTGCCAGCAGCTACACGCCGGAGGGGCGGGGGGATACGCAGTATTTT.

The chain couples TRBV20-1 to TRBJ2-7, with D possibly matching TRBD2 (6 bases). Trimming took off 6 bases at V and 6 bases at J, with 12 bases between the two ends. The CDR3 runs to 11 residues. Germline V gene data show CDR1 as DFQATT and CDR2 as SNEGSKA (reference sequence). The CDR3 bases are TGCAGTGCACCTCGGGGGTCCGAGCAGTACTTC. Translated: CSAPRGSEQYF.

This clone was counted only a few times. The V and J genes are TRBV6-1 and TRBJ2-7, with D tentatively TRBD2 (8 bases). The CDR3 length is 14 residues. Germline V gives CDR1 MNHNS, CDR2 SASEGT. The V end was cut by 10 bases, the J end by 1 base, with 17 bases between. CDR3 coding DNA: TGTGCCACCGGGCGGGGGGACAGTTCCTACGAGCAGTACTTC. Its protein is CATGRGDSSYEQYF.

The chain has TRBV7-8 and TRBJ1-6; D may be TRBD1 (5 bases). Germline V lookup: CDR1 SGHVS, CDR2 FQNEAQ. V was trimmed by 2 bases and J by 8 bases, leaving 16 bases between them. This CDR3 is 16 amino acids long. The CDR3 here is CASSLSLRTSHSPLHF. As DNA, the CDR3 is TGTGCCAGCAGCTTATCACTTCGGACAAGTCATTCACCCCTCCACTTT.

CDR3 sequence reads: CASTPGRDRGNQPQHF. The CDR3 DNA reads as TGTGCCAGCACCCCCGGTCGGGACAGGGGGAATCAGCCCCAGCATTTT. The chain combines TRBV7-8 with TRBJ1-5, with 11 bases identical to TRBD1. Unmatched junction bases numbered 9, after V lost 7 bases and J lost 4 bases. The CDR3 is made up of 16 amino acids. Germline CDR1 reads SGHVS; CDR2 reads FQNEAQ.

This chain uses TRBV7-9 with TRBJ1-1, with TRBD1 matching over 8 bases. V dropped 7 bases and J dropped 5; count of bases not matched to a gene: 3. CDR1 is SEHNR, CDR2 FQNEAQ, per germline (reference sequence). This CDR3 region has 12 residues. This chain's CDR3 is CASNRGGTEAFF. The CDR3 region has the DNA TGTGCCAGCAACAGGGGGGGGACTGAAGCTTTCTTT.

The chain has TRBV5-8 and TRBJ2-3; D may be TRBD1 (5 bases). Germline V gene data show CDR1 as SGHTS and CDR2 as YDEGEE. The V and J ends lost 0 bases and 5 bases respectively, with 16 bases between them. The CDR3 loop spans 16 amino acids. CDR3 bases: TGTGCCAGCAGCTTGGGCCGGTTTGACAGTGGAGATACGCAGTATTTT. The encoded protein is CASSLGRFDSGDTQYF.

The chain uses TRBV5-3 and TRBJ2-3; possible D gene TRBD1, 6 bases. TRBV5-3 is annotated as an ORF whose role is uncertain. The CDR3 consists of 13 residues. V lost 4 bases to trimming and J lost 6 bases, with 12 bases between them. Here the CDR3 reads CARSRPQGDTQYF. CDR3 DNA: TGTGCCAGAAGCCGACCCCAGGGGGATACGCAGTATTTT.

This clone appeared a single time. The chain uses TRBV7-2 and TRBJ2-3; TRBD2 is a possible D gene (5 bases). The CDR3 extends over 16 amino acids. Germline V gene lookup returns CDR1 SGHTA and CDR2 FQGNSA. Between the trimmed V and J ends, which lost 3 bases and 0 bases, there was a span of 13 bases. CDR3 protein: CASSFGGFDSTDTQYF. The CDR3 coding sequence is TGTGCCAGCAGCTTTGGCGGGTTTGATAGCACAGATACGCAGTATTTT.

V usage is TRBV5-6 and J usage is TRBJ2-7, with D perhaps matching TRBD1 (6 bases). V was clipped by 4 bases and J by 4 bases, with 18 bases between them. Germline CDR1 is SGHDT and CDR2 is YYEEEE. The CDR3 contains 15 residues. CDR3 sequence: CASSPTPTGPYEQYF. The CDR3, as DNA: TGTGCCAGCAGCCCAACCCCGACAGGCCCGTACGAGCAGTACTTC.

The V call is TRBV19, the J call TRBJ2-2; D ambiguous. V was cut by 5 bases and J by 6 bases, with 10 bases left in between. CDR1 and CDR2 from the germline V gene are LNHDA and SQIVND (reference sequence). This CDR3 region has 13 residues. In DNA form, the CDR3 reads TGTGCCAGTAGTCCCATAGTAGCCGGGGAGCTGTTTTTT. Translation gives CASSPIVAGELFF. The full variable domain, its missing parts supplied by reference TRBV19 and TRBJ2-2, is DGGITQSPKYLFRKEGQNVTLSCEQNLNHDAMYWYRQDPGQGLRLIYYSQIVNDFQKGDIAEGYSVSREKKESFPLTVTSAQKNPTAFYLCASSPIVAGELFFGEGSRLTVL.

V usage is TRBV4-3 and J usage is TRBJ2-1, with D possibly matching TRBD2 (5 bases). The CDR3 is 15 residues long. CDR1 and CDR2 from the germline V gene are LGHNA and YSLEER. Trimming removed 7 bases at V and 3 bases at J, with 16 bases between. CDR3 DNA sequence: TGCGCCAGCACCCAGGACTTCCAATACTACAATGAGCAGTTCTTC. Residues: CASTQDFQYYNEQFF.

This rearrangement joins TRBV4-1 to TRBJ1-5; TRBD1 agrees at 7 bases. Trimming took 1 base from V and 7 from J; bases not matched to a gene: 7. CDR1 and CDR2 (germline): MGHRA, YSYEKL. The CDR3 extends over 15 amino acids. The CDR3 sequence is CASSQVSRGAQPQHF. For the CDR3, the DNA is TGCGCCAGCAGCCAAGTCTCCAGGGGGGCACAGCCCCAGCATTTT.

The genes are TRBV9 and TRBJ2-4; 10 bases map to TRBD2. Germline V gives CDR1 SGDLS, CDR2 YYNGEE. The V and J ends lost 0 bases and 1 base, in that order; junction bases with no gene match: 19. The CDR3 runs to 22 residues. The CDR3 DNA reads as TGTGCCAGCAGCGTAGAGGGGGCACTCCTCAGCGGGAGGGCCTGGGCCAAAAACATTCAGTACTTC. Translated: CASSVEGALLSGRAWAKNIQYF.